This T cell receptor (beta chain) was obtained from a study of T-cell reconstitution after alpha-beta-depleted transplantation in children. Unique molecular identifiers were incorporated during preparation of the TCRbeta library. TCRdb reanalysed the PCR reads using MiXCR and keeps one entry per CDR3 protein. The sample contains around 64,000 distinct CDR3 sequences, approximately 11% of which appear only once. General study results and limits: The authors attributed T-cell counts and diversity one year after transplant mostly to newly produced T cells. Some patients' high day-60 TCRbeta diversity was traced to surviving recipient T cells and thymic progenitors.

Per the germline V gene, CDR1 is SGHRS and CDR2 is YFSETQ. The V and J ends lost 2 bases and 8 bases respectively, with 5 bases between them. This CDR3 is built from 11 residues. This clonotype came up many times. Its antigen is undetermined. The sequence was obtained from a boy between 10 and 17 years old with acute myeloid leukemia, due to receive a stem cell transplant. V is TRBV5-1 and J is TRBJ2-1; D is ambiguous. The material was PBMCs, obtained before TCRalphabeta/CD19-depleted stem cell transplant. CDR3 sequence: CASSFKDEQFF. The CDR3 DNA reads TGCGCCAGCAGCTTCAAGGATGAGCAGTTCTTC.